Presented here are 16 T cell receptor beta chains from one specimen sequenced in a study of neoadjuvant anti-PD-1 for oral cavity cancer. TCRdb keeps only in-frame clones here, not all; method: immunoSEQ multiplex PCR. The profile shows about 7,600 clones, nearly 55% of them singletons. The sample was tumor tissue, taken before nivolumab (anti-PD-1) treatment. These receptors were collected from a person aged 35-79 years with oral cavity squamous cell carcinoma.

This clone was seen only once. This chain connects TRBV9 to TRBJ2-3; D may be TRBD1 (5 bases). The ends were cut back, 0 bases at V and 7 bases at J, with 15 bases in the middle. The germline gives CDR1 SGDLS, CDR2 YYNGEE. The CDR3 consists of 15 residues. The CDR3 sequence: CASSVGLGASNTQYF. CDR3 DNA sequence: TGTGCCAGCAGCGTAGGGCTAGGGGCCTCGAATACGCAGTATTTT.

This clone was picked up a small number of times. This chain links TRBV5-1 with TRBJ1-1, with D uncertain. The V and J ends lost 0 bases and 1 base respectively, with 13 bases between them. The V gene's germline CDR1 is SGHRS and CDR2 YFSETQ. The CDR3 length is 16 residues. CDR3 loop: CASSLDSSVRNTEAFF. CDR3 DNA: TGCGCCAGCAGCTTGGATTCCAGCGTCCGGAACACTGAAGCTTTCTTT.

This rearrangement joins TRBV7-3 to TRBJ2-1; D is tentatively TRBD1 or TRBD2 (6 bases each). The germline V and J ends were trimmed by 5 bases and 3 bases, with 17 bases remaining between them. This CDR3 has 16 amino acids. CDR1 and CDR2 from the germline V gene are SGHTA and FQGTGA. This chain's CDR3 is CASSPGARGHYNEQFF. CDR3 DNA sequence: TGTGCCAGCAGCCCAGGGGCTCGGGGGCACTACAATGAGCAGTTCTTC. Full variable domain (rest looked up from reference TRBV7-3 and TRBJ2-1): GAGVSQTPSNKVTEKGKYVELRCDPISGHTALYWYRQSLGQGPEFLIYFQGTGAADDSGLPNDRFFAVRPEGSVSTLKIQRTERGDSAVYLCASSPGARGHYNEQFFGPGTRLTVL.

This chain uses TRBV28 with TRBJ2-3; 8 positions agree with TRBD2. V was clipped by 5 bases and J by 10 bases; unmatched bases: 8. The length of the CDR3 is 13 residues. CDR1 and CDR2 (germline): MDHEN, SYDVKM. The CDR3 here is CASSQAGGTSQYF. CDR3 DNA: TGTGCCAGCAGTCAGGCGGGGGGCACCTCGCAGTATTTT. The full variable domain, completed using reference TRBV28 and TRBJ2-3, is DVKVTQSSRYLVKRTGEKVFLECVQDMDHENMFWYRQDPGLGLRLIYFSYDVKMKEKGDIPEGYSVSREKKERFSLILESASTNQTSMYLCASSQAGGTSQYFGPGTRLTVL.

This clone was detected only a few times. The V and J genes are TRBV10-3 and TRBJ1-3; 7 bases agree with TRBD1. Per the germline V gene, CDR1 is ENHRY and CDR2 is SYGVKD. This CDR3 is 14 amino acids long. Trimming at V came to 6 bases and at J to 4 bases, leaving 6 bases not matched to a gene. The CDR3 region is CAIRLDRPGNTIYF. The DNA of the CDR3 is TGTGCCATCAGGCTGGACAGGCCGGGAAACACCATATATTTT.

This clone was seen only a few times. The V and J genes are TRBV2 and TRBJ2-1; D is undetermined. This CDR3 has 12 residues. Trimming removed 7 bases from V and 2 bases from J, with 6 bases in between. Germline V lookup: CDR1 SNHLY, CDR2 FYNNEI. This CDR3 reads CASKEAYNEQFF. DNA for the CDR3: TGTGCCAGCAAGGAAGCCTACAATGAGCAGTTCTTC.

The chain couples TRBV16 to TRBJ1-2; D gene uncertain. V dropped 3 bases and J dropped 8 bases, with 7 bases sitting between them. CDR3 length: 11 amino acids. Germline CDR1 reads KGHSY; CDR2 reads FQNENV. CDR3 sequence reads: CASSQGTGYTF. CDR3 coding DNA: TGTGCCAGCAGCCAGGGCACGGGCTACACCTTC.

The chain is built from TRBV5-1 and TRBJ2-3; 7 positions match TRBD1. The CDR3 totals 13 residues. V shed 0 bases and J 11 bases; nucleotides not matched to a gene: 6. The germline CDR1 and CDR2 sequences are SGHRS and YFSETQ. CDR3: CASSLGGTARQYF. The CDR3 coding sequence is TGCGCCAGCAGCTTGGGGGGGACAGCTAGGCAGTATTTT.

This clone occurred once. The genes are TRBV11-2 and TRBJ2-7; no clear D gene. The CDR3 totals 12 residues. The V gene's germline CDR1 is SGHAT and CDR2 FQNNGV. V lost 2 bases, J lost 5 bases, and 7 bases lay in between. CDR3 bases: TGTGCCAGCAGCTTAATAGCAAACGAGCAGTACTTC. Its protein product is CASSLIANEQYF.

This clone has just one count. The rearrangement joins TRBV7-8 to TRBJ2-2; 7 positions match TRBD1. Germline V CDR1 and CDR2: SGHVS, FQNEAQ. CDR3 length equals 15 residues. Trimming at V came to 5 bases and at J to 0 bases, leaving 3 bases not matched to a gene. CDR3: CASSLRGSNTGELFF. As DNA, the CDR3 is TGTGCCAGCAGCCTCAGGGGGTCGAACACCGGGGAGCTGTTTTTT. The full variable domain, rest sourced from reference TRBV7-8 and TRBJ2-2, is GAGVSQSPRYKVAKRGQDVALRCDPISGHVSLFWYQQALGQGPEFLTYFQNEAQLDKSGLPSDRFFAERPEGSVSTLKIQRTQQEDSAVYLCASSLRGSNTGELFFGEGSRLTVL.

The chain uses TRBV6-6 and TRBJ2-7; 7 bases align to TRBD2. After removal of 4 bases from V and 2 bases from J, the junction contained 5 bases not matched to a gene. Per germline, CDR1 MNHNY and CDR2 SVGAGI (reference sequence). CDR3 length: 14 residues. CDR3 nucleotide sequence: TGTGCCAGCAGTTTCTCTAGCGGTGCCTACGAGCAGTACTTC. It translates to CASSFSSGAYEQYF.

This clone was observed a handful of times. This chain uses TRBV4-1 with TRBJ2-5; D is uncertain. CDR1 and CDR2 (germline): MGHRA, YSYEKL. The CDR3 consists of 17 residues. V was trimmed by 0 bases and J by 2 bases, leaving 16 bases between them. The CDR3 reads CASSQDVRAGGQETQYF. The CDR3 DNA reads as TGCGCCAGCAGCCAAGATGTCCGGGCAGGCGGTCAAGAGACCCAGTACTTC.

The rearrangement links TRBV28 to TRBJ2-7; possible D gene TRBD2, 6 bases. In germline, CDR1 is MDHEN, CDR2 SYDVKM. The V end was cut by 5 bases, the J end by 2 bases, with 13 bases between. This CDR3 has 14 amino acids. The CDR3 sequence: CASSVSGTAYEQYF. The DNA of the CDR3 is TGTGCCAGCAGTGTTTCCGGGACTGCCTACGAGCAGTACTTC.

This clone was detected only a few times. The rearrangement uses TRBV7-9 and TRBJ2-2; 7 bases are a match to TRBD1. J was trimmed by 4 bases and V by 2 bases; bases with no gene match: 10. CDR1 and CDR2 (germline): SEHNR, FQNEAQ (reference sequence). CDR3 length equals 17 residues. The CDR3 spells CASSLLLTGVVTGELFF. The CDR3 DNA sequence: TGTGCCAGCAGCTTACTCTTAACAGGGGTTGTCACCGGGGAGCTGTTTTTT.

V gene TRBV11-3 combines with J gene TRBJ2-3; the D gene could be TRBD1 or TRBD2 (5 bases each). V lost 1 base and J lost 6, with 11 bases in between. CDR3 length: 14 residues. Germline V gene data show CDR1 as SGHNT and CDR2 as YENEEA. The CDR3 bases are TGTGCCAGCAGCTTAGGGGGGAGAGCCGATACGCAGTATTTT. The encoded protein is CASSLGGRADTQYF.

This clone was recorded once. The J gene is TRBJ2-7, the V gene TRBV11-2; TRBD2 might be the D (6 bases). The CDR3 has 16 residues. From germline, CDR1 is SGHAT and CDR2 FQNNGV. Trimming took off 3 bases at V and 2 bases at J, with 17 bases between the two ends. The chain's CDR3 is CASSLGGASPTYEQYF. CDR3 bases: TGTGCCAGCAGCTTGGGGGGAGCCAGTCCCACCTACGAGCAGTACTTC.